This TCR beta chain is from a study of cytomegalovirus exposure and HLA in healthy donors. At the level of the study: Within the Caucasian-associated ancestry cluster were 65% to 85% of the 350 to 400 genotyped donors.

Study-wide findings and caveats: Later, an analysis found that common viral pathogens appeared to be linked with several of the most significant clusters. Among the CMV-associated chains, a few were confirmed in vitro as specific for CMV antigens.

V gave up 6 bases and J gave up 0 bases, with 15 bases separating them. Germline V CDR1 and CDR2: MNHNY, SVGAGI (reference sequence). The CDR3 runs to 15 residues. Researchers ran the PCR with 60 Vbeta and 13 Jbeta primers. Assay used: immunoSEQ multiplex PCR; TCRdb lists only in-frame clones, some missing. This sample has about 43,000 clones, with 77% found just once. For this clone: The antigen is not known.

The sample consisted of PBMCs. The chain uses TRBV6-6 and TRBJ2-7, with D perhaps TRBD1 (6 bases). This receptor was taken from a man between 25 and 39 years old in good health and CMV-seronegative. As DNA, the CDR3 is TGTGCCAGCAGGAAGAGACAGGCGAGCTCCTACGAGCAGTACTTC. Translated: CASRKRQASSYEQYF.